Detailed here is one T cell receptor (beta chain). This clonotype was recorded a few times. Its antigen has not been determined. No base qualities exist here, and no much larger clone lies one base off it. Amplification of TCR beta CDR3 regions was carried out from RNA transcripts. A first-round RT-PCR of the TCR CDR3 used the HTBI primer set with the Qiagen OneStep RT-PCR kit. Libraries were constructed in a second round of multiplex PCR, after which size selection and purification were performed. Paired-end sequencing of the libraries was performed with 100 bp reads on an Illumina HiSeq2000. In the source study's methods: SOAPnuke was used to process the raw data, with reads discarded if the reads contained adapters or uncalled bases, had a mean Phred below 15, or lacked an exact constant-primer or identifier match. High-quality paired reads were merged using COPE v1.2.5, and each unique nucleotide sequence was defined as a clonotype. MiTCR v1.1 was used to align clonotypes to the IMGT TRBV, TRBD and TRBJ reference segments. The analysis included only V-J combinations with a frequency above 0.0001, which together covered 99% to 99.2% of the repertoires. The TCS score was defined as the ratio of F50 (clonal expansion) to E x V (chaos), calculated using BLOSUM62-based TCRdist between CDR3 peptides within each V-J. Welch's t-statistics and random forest reduced fewer than 600 V-J features to 13, which were used in a naive Bayes classifier (R e1071). In-frame beta chains were kept once TCRdb had trimmed the public reads at Q25 with fastp and called clones with MiXCR. For every CDR3 protein sequence, its rows merge into one entry that carries the most common genes and DNA. In this record, the V and J calls reflect TCRdb's handling and not the investigators' own analysis. This sample lists roughly 420,000 distinct CDR3 sequences; approximately 14% were detected once. 4% to 6.5% of the sample rests with the top ten.

The data were obtained in a study of T cells in Graves' hyperthyroidism and ophthalmopathy (dated by TCRdb to the late 2010s). In the study overall: Peripheral blood was sampled at the time of initial diagnosis, prior to any treatment. To identify distinguishing TCR V-J signatures, a discovery cohort of around 100 patients was used, comprising 40 to 45 with Graves' ophthalmopathy and some 60 with stable Graves' hyperthyroidism. Prospective prediction of ophthalmopathy was tested in an independent validation cohort of 18 to 20 hyperthyroidism patients and 17 patients who later progressed to ophthalmopathy. The roughly 100 discovery patients were randomly split 7:3 into training and test sets. Thyroid tissue and blood T-cell repertoires from six Graves' hyperthyroidism patients were also compared in the study. Following sampling, methimazole starting at 30 mg daily was given to hyperthyroidism patients, and high-dose intravenous methylprednisolone was given to ophthalmopathy patients. The paper reports TCR Vbeta CDR3 sequencing of approximately 140 peripheral blood samples: approximately 43 ophthalmopathy, roughly 74 hyperthyroidism and approximately 17 progressor patients. Study-wide conclusions, independent of this receptor: Sample size was not statistically predetermined, and investigators were not blinded to group allocation. Most expanded thyroid clonotypes (frequency above 0.001) were also detected in blood, suggesting blood repertoires may reflect thyroid immune responses. A 13 V-J signature model separated ophthalmopathy from stable hyperthyroidism, with approximately 87% sensitivity and roughly 81% specificity in cross-validation and 80%/75% in testing. During validation, the model predicted progression to ophthalmopathy a median of about 6.5 months ahead of onset, with approximately 71% sensitivity and around 73% specificity.

The V end loses 3 bases and the J end loses 0 bases, and a stretch of 9 bases separates them. From a lookup of the germline V gene, CDR1 and CDR2 are ENHRY and SYGVKD. Including cysteine and phenylalanine, the CDR3 has 15 amino acids. This entry keeps only the CDR3 DNA: 45 bases, framed from base 1. Stable Graves' hyperthyroidism was defined as no progression to ophthalmopathy during 18 months of follow-up. The hyperthyroidism patients were between 18 and 65 years old and newly diagnosed, with a disease duration of less than 2 months. Any patient with an uncontrolled infection, another autoimmune disease, pregnancy or lactation was excluded. Clinical symptoms, serum thyroxine and TRAb, thyroid ultrasound, and orbital computed tomography formed the basis for the diagnoses. PBMCs were separated from 7.5 to 10 ml of fresh peripheral blood using Ficoll-Paque density gradient centrifugation. Total RNA was extracted using Trizol reagent, and RNA quality was assessed on an Agilent 2100 Bioanalyzer.

This TCR derives from a woman aged 18-30 years with Graves' hyperthyroidism. The sequence links TRBV10-3 to TRBJ2-1; the D segment could be TRBD2, given 6 matching bases. The sequenced material came from blood. The base sequence is TGTGCCATCAGTGATGGAGGGAGCTCCTACAATGAGCAGTTCTTC. Translated, it reads CAISDGGSSYNEQFF.